This TCR beta chain is from a study of radiation and T cells in renal cell carcinoma. Notes on the study in general: Top tumor clonotypes rose in blood 2 weeks post-radiation, then contracted.

To note about this clone: Its cognate antigen is unknown.

Time point indicated: blood 4 weeks post-SBRT, at nephrectomy. Treatment noted: 15 Gy SBRT to primary tumor, nephrectomy 4 weeks later. Nephrectomy followed 15 Gy stereotactic body radiation by 4 weeks. After SBRT, blood was collected at 2 and 4 weeks, plus baseline. Clones were read by immunoSEQ multiplex PCR, and TCRdb kept only the in-frame ones, dropping some. Of roughly 170,000 clones in the sample, 88% were seen once. This clonotype was sampled from a woman between 50 and 59 years old with renal cell carcinoma. The sample was blood, taken from a patient whose treatment included radiotherapy and nephrectomy.

The chain's CDR3 is CAWSTGGRDLLHF. As DNA, the CDR3 is TGTGCCTGGAGTACGGGGGGAAGGGACCTTCTACATTTT. The rearrangement uses TRBV30 and TRBJ1-5, with a weak D call TRBD1 (5 bases). The CDR3 covers 13 residues. The germline V gene encodes CDR1 GTSNPN and CDR2 SVGIG (reference sequence). Trimming pared 2 bases from V and 16 bases from J, leaving 21 bases between.